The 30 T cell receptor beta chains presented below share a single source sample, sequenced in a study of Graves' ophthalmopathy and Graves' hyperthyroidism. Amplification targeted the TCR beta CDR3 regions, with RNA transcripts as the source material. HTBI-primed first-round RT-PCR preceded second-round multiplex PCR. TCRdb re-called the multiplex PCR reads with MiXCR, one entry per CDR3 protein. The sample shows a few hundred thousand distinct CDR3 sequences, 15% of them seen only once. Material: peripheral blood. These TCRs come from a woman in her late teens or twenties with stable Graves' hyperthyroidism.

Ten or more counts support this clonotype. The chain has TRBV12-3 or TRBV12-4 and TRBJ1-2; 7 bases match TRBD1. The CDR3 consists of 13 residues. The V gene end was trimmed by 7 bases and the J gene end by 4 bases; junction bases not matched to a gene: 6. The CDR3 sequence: CASTPGGRYGYTF. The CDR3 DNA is TGTGCCAGCACCCCAGGGGGTCGCTATGGCTACACCTTC.

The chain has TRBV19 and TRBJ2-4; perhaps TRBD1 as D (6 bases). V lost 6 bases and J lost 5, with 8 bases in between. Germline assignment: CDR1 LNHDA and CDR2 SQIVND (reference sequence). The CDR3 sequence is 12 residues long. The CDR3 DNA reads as TGTGCCAGTAGCAGGGGTGAAAACATTCAGTACTTC. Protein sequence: CASSRGENIQYF. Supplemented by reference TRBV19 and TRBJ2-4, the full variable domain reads DGGITQSPKYLFRKEGQNVTLSCEQNLNHDAMYWYRQDPGQGLRLIYYSQIVNDFQKGDIAEGYSVSREKKESFPLTVTSAQKNPTAFYLCASSRGENIQYFGAGTRLSVL.

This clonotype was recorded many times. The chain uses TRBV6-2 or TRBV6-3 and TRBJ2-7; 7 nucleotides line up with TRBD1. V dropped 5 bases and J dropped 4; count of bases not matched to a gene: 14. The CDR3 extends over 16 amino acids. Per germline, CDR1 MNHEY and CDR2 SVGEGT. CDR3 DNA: TGTGCCAGCAGTAACCCAAACAGGGGTACTTCTTACGAGCAGTACTTC. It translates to CASSNPNRGTSYEQYF.

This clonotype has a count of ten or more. In DNA, the CDR3 is TGTGCCAGCAGCCGCGACAGGGGCACGGGGCAGCCCCAGCATTTT. Translated, it gives CASSRDRGTGQPQHF. This chain connects TRBV12-3 or TRBV12-4 to TRBJ1-5; 8 bases fit TRBD1. The J segment lost 7 bases and the V segment lost 6 bases, leaving 11 bases of the junction unmatched. CDR3 size: 15 residues.

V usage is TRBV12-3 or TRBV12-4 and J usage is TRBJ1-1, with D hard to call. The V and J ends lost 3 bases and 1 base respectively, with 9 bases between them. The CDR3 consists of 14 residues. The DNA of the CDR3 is TGTGCCAGCAGTTTGAGACAACCGAACACTGAAGCTTTCTTT. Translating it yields CASSLRQPNTEAFF.

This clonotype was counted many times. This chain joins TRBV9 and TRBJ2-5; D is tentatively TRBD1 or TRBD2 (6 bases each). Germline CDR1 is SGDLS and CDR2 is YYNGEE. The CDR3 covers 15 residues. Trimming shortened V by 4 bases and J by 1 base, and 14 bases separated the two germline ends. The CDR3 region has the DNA TGTGCCAGCAGCAAAGGGGGGCTAGCCCAAGAGACCCAGTACTTC. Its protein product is CASSKGGLAQETQYF.

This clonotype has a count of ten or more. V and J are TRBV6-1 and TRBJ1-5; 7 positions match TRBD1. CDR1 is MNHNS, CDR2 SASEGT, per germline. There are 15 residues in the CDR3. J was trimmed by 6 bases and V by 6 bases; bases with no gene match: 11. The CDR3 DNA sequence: TGTGCCAGCAGGCAGGACCATCAGGGGGGTCAGCCCCAGCATTTT. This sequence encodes CASRQDHQGGQPQHF.

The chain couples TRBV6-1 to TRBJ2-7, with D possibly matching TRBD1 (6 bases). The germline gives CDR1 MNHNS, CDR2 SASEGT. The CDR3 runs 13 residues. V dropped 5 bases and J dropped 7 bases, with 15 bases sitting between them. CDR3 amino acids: CASSLDRIREQYF. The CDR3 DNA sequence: TGTGCCAGCAGTCTAGACAGGATCAGGGAGCAGTACTTC.

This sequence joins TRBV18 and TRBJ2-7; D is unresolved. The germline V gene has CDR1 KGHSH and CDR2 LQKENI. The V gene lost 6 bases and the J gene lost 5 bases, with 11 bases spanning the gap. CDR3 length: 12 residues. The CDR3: CASSPHDNEQYF. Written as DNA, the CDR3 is TGTGCCAGCTCTCCCCATGATAACGAGCAGTACTTC.

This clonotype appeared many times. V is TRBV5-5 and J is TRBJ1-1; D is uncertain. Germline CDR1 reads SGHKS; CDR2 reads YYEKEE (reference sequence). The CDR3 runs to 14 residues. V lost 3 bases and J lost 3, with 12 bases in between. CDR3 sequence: CASSSLSGDTEAFF. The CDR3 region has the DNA TGTGCCAGCAGCTCACTCAGTGGGGACACTGAAGCTTTCTTT. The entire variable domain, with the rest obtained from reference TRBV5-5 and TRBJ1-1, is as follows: DAGVTQSPTHLIKTRGQQVTLRCSPISGHKSVSWYQQVLGQGPQFIFQYYEKEERGRGNFPDRFSARQFPNYSSELNVNALLLGDSALYLCASSSLSGDTEAFFGQGTRLTVV.

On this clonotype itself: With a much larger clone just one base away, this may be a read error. The CDR3 DNA reads as TGTGCCAGCCGCCCGGATGGGACGGCCTTATCAAGGGCTTTCTTT. Protein: CASRPDGTALSRAFF. The V gene is TRBV7-3, the J gene TRBJ1-1; D is perhaps TRBD1 (5 bases). Trimming took 8 bases from V and 11 from J, leaving 27 bases between them. The V gene's germline CDR1 is SGHTA and CDR2 FQGTGA. This CDR3 comprises 15 residues.

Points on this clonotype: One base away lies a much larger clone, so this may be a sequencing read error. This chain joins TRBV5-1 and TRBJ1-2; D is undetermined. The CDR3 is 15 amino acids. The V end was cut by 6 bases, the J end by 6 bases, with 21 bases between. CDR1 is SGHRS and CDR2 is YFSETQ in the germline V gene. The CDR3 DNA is TGCGCCAGCATGGGCAGTCCGCCAATCCGGGATGGCTACACCTTC. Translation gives CASMGSPPIRDGYTF.

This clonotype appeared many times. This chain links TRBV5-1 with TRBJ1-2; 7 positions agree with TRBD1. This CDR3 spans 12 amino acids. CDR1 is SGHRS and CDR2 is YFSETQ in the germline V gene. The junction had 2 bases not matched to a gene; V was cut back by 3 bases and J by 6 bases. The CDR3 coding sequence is TGCGCCAGCAGCTGGGACAGAGATGGCTACACCTTC. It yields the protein CASSWDRDGYTF.

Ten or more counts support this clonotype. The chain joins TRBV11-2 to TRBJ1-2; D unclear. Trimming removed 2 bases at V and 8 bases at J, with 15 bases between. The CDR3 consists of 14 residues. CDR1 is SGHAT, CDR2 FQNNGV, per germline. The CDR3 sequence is CASSLPLLGEGYTF. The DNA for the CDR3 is TGTGCCAGCAGCTTACCGCTTTTAGGTGAAGGCTACACCTTC. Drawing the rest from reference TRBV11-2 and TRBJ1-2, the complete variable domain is EAGVAQSPRYKIIEKRQSVAFWCNPISGHATLYWYQQILGQGPKLLIQFQNNGVVDDSQLPKDRFSAERLKGVDSTLKIQPAKLEDSAVYLCASSLPLLGEGYTFGSGTRLTVV.

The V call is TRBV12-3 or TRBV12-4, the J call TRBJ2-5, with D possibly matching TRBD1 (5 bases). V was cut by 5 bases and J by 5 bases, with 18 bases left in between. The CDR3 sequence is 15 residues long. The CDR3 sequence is CASSEDGRKGETQYF. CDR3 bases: TGTGCCAGCAGTGAGGACGGACGGAAGGGGGAGACCCAGTACTTC.

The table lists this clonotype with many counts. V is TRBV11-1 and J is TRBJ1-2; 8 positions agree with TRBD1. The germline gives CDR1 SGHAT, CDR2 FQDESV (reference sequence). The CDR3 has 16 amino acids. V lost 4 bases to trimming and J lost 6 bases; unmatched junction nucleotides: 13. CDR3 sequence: CASSWMKAGGADGYTF. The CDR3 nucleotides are TGTGCCAGCAGCTGGATGAAGGCAGGGGGCGCGGATGGCTACACCTTC.

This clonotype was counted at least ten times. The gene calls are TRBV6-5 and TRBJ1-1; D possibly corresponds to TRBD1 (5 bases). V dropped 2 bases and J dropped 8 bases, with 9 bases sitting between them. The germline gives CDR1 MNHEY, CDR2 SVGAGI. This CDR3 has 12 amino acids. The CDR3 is CASSYGGMEAFF. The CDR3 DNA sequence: TGTGCCAGCAGTTACGGGGGAATGGAAGCTTTCTTT.

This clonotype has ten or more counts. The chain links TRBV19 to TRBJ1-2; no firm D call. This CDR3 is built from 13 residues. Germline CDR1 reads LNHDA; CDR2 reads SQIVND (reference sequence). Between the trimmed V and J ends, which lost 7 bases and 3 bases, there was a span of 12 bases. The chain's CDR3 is CASNFGSDYGYTF. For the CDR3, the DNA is TGTGCCAGTAATTTCGGTTCCGACTATGGCTACACCTTC.

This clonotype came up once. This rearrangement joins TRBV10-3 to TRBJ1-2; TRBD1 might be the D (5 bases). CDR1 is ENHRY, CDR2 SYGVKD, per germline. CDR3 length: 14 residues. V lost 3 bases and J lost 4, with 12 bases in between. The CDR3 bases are TGTGCCATCAGTGACGACCGGGGGAGCTATGGCTACACCTTC. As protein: CAISDDRGSYGYTF.

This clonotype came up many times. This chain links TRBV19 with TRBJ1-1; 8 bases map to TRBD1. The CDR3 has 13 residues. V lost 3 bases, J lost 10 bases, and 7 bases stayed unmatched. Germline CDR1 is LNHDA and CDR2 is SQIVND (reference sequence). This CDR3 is CASSMMTGAAAFF. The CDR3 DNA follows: TGTGCCAGTAGTATGATGACAGGGGCGGCAGCTTTCTTT.

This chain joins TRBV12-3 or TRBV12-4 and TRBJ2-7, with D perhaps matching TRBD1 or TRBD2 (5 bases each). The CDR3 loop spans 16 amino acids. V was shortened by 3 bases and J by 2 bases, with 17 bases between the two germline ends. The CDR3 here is CASSFEMMGTTYEQYF. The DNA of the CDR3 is TGTGCCAGCAGTTTCGAGATGATGGGGACGACCTACGAGCAGTACTTC.

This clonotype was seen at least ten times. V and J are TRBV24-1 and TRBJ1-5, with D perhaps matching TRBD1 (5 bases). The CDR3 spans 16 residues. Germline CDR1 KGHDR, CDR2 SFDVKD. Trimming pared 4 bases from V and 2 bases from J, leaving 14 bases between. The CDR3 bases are TGTGCCACCAGTGACGTGGGGGTTCGTGGCAATCAGCCCCAGCATTTT. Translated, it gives CATSDVGVRGNQPQHF.

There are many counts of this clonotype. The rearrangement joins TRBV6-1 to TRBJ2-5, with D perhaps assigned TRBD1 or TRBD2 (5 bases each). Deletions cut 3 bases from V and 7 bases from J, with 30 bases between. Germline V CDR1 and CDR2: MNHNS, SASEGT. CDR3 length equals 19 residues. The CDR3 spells CASSDGGRGRAGLGVTQYF. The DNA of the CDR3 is TGTGCCAGCAGTGATGGAGGTCGAGGGCGAGCAGGGTTGGGCGTGACCCAGTACTTC.

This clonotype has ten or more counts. In DNA form, the CDR3 reads TGCAGCGTTGGTTTAAGGCAGGGGGCCTCGGCTTTCTTT. This sequence encodes CSVGLRQGASAFF. The chain employs TRBV29-1 and TRBJ1-1, with 8 nucleotides matching TRBD1. The CDR3 contains 13 residues. V was pared by 4 bases and J by 11 bases, with 12 bases of the junction left unmatched. The germline V gene encodes CDR1 SQVTM and CDR2 ANQGSEA.

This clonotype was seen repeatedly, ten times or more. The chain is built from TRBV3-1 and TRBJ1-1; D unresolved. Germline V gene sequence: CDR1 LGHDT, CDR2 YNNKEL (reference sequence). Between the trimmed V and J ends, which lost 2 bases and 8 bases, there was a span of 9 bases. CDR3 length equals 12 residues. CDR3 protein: CASSQPAGEAFF. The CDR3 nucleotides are TGTGCCAGCAGCCAACCAGCGGGGGAAGCTTTCTTT.

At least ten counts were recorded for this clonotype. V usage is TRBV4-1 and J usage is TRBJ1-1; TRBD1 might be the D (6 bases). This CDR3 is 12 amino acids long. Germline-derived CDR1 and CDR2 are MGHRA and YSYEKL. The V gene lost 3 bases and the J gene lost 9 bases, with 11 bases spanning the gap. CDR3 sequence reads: CASSQPGQKAFF. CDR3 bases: TGCGCCAGCAGCCAGCCCGGACAGAAAGCTTTCTTT.

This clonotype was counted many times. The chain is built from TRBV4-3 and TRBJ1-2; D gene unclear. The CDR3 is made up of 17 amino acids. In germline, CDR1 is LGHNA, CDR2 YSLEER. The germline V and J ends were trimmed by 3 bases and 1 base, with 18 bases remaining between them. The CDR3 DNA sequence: TGCGCCAGCAGCCATCGGCTTCAGACCGTTTTTAACTATGGCTACACCTTC. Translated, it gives CASSHRLQTVFNYGYTF.

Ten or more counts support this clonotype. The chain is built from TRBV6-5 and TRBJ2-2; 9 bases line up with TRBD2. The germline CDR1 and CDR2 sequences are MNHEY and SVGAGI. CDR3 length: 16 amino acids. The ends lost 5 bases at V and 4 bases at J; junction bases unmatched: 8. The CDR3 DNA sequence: TGTGCCAGCAGTACAGCTAGCGGGGAGGGCACCGGGGAGCTGTTTTTT. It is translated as CASSTASGEGTGELFF.

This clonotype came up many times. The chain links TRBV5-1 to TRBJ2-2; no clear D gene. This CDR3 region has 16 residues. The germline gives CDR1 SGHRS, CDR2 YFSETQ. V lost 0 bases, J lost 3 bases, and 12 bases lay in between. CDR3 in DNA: TGCGCCAGCAGCTTGGAGGTTGGCACCTACACCGGGGAGCTGTTTTTT. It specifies CASSLEVGTYTGELFF.

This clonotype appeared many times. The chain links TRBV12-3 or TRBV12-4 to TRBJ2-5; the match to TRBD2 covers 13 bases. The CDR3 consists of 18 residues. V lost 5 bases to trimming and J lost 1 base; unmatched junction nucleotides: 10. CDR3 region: CASSGTSGEVGIQETQYF. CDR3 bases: TGTGCCAGCAGTGGGACTAGCGGGGAGGTGGGGATCCAAGAGACCCAGTACTTC.